This record concerns one T cell receptor (beta chain) sequence. The antigen is unknown. The junction departs from the called germline gene at one end, perhaps through a read error. This sample was taken from a study of identical twins. Study results and caveats: Its conclusions, products of cross-sectional statistical analysis, did not come from following the same donors. Possibly, invariant MAIT and iNKT cells partly confounded zero-insertion analyses. Within monozygotic twins, out-of-frame TCR alpha sharing was underestimated by the models.

TCRdb re-analysed the 5' RACE reads in MiXCR, keeping a single row per CDR3 protein. The sample carries about 1.7 million distinct CDR3 sequences, roughly 35% recorded once. This CDR3 is built from 16 residues. CDR1 and CDR2 (germline): SGHRS, YFSETQ. The chain couples TRBV5-1 to TRBJ2-3; D not resolved. This receptor was taken from a newborn girl in good health. The sequenced sample was cord blood. The CDR3 sequence is CANSLESRPHKDTQYF. The CDR3 DNA reads TGCGCCAACAGCTTGGAGTCCCGGCCCCACAAGGATACGCAGTATTTT.